This T cell receptor beta chain was obtained from a study of T cell repertoires in cytomegalovirus infection. Study details: Through public TCR beta signatures, both CMV infection and matching HLA type were indicated.

This clonotype was seen more than once but under ten times. Its cognate antigen is unknown. Looked up from germline, CDR1 is MGHRA and CDR2 is YSYEKL. V lost 3 bases and J lost 0; bases outside the gene matches: 9. There are 17 residues in the CDR3. One entry per CDR3 protein results from TCRdb running MiXCR on the reads. The sample lists a few hundred thousand distinct CDR3 sequences, about 27% occurring once. Findings of the study overall: Dominating the ex vivo response were TCR beta clonotypes that were CMV-specific and HLA-C-restricted.

The sequences come from cultured PBMCs, collected from culture after CMV antigen stimulation. The clonotype was recovered from a human donor in good health (CMV status not recorded). Some clones in this sample may be carry-over from other donors' samples. This chain links TRBV4-1 with TRBJ2-7; 9 nucleotides agree with TRBD2. CDR3 loop: CASSQFPLAGSSYEQYF. DNA for the CDR3: TGCGCCAGCAGCCAGTTCCCTCTAGCGGGGAGCTCCTACGAGCAGTACTTC.